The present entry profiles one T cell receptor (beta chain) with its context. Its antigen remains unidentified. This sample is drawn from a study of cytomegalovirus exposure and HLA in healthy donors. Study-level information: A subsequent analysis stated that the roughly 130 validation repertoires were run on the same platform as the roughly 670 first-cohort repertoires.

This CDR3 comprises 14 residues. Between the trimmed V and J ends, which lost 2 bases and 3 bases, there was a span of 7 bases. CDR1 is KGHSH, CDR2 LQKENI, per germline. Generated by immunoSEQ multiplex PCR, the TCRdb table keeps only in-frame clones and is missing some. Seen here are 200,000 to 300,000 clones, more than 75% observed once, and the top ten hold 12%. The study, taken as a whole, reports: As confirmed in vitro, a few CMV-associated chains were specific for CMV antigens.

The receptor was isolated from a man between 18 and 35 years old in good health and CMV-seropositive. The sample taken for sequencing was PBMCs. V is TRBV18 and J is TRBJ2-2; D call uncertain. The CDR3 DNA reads TGTGCCAGCTCACCAGCCCACTACACCGGGGAGCTGTTTTTT. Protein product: CASSPAHYTGELFF.